This TCR beta chain is from a study of T-cell reconstitution after alpha-beta-depleted transplantation in children. The authors prepared the TCRbeta library with unique molecular identifiers. MiXCR, applied by TCRdb to the PCR reads, yields one record per CDR3 protein. The data hold roughly 200,000 distinct CDR3 sequences, with roughly 7.5% observed a single time. This CDR3 has 15 residues. With 2 bases removed from V and 4 bases from J, the gap between germline ends came to 14 bases. This clonotype was counted at least ten times. The origin of this receptor is a human donor who donated a stem cell graft to a child with Wiskott-Aldrich syndrome. Sequencing used PBMCs from the stem cell graft donor, obtained from the stem cell graft. The rearrangement links TRBV12-3 or TRBV12-4 to TRBJ1-2; D is ambiguous. The CDR3 nucleotides are TGTGCCAGCAGTTTATATAGGGCTCTCGGCTATGGCTACACCTTC. Translated: CASSLYRALGYGYTF.